The 5 T cell receptor beta chains presented below share a single source sample, sequenced in a study of T cells in women clearing cervical HPV infection. Using immunoSEQ multiplex PCR, the repertoire was profiled, and TCRdb retains in-frame clones only, with some absent. This sample carries 45,000 to 50,000 clones, with roughly a third going to the ten biggest clones. Material: blood buffy coat. All receptors come from a woman aged 18-69 years with a cervical HPV16 infection that either progressed to CIN3+ or cleared (not recorded which).

CDR3 in amino acids: CASSSLGTVSYEQYF. CDR3 bases read: TGTGCCAGCAGCTCCCTCGGGACAGTCTCCTACGAG. The chain employs TRBV7-8 and TRBJ2-7; 7 bases agree with TRBD1. Coverage ceases 3 residues before the CDR3 finishes, and the germline J gene fills in the end. Losses at the gene ends were 4 bases for V and 0 bases for J; bases not matched to a gene: 6. The CDR3 runs to 15 residues. Germline lookup yields CDR1 SGHVS and CDR2 FQNEAQ.

CDR3 bases read: TGTGCCAGCAGCGCTGAGGGACAGGGTGGAGAGACC. It specifies CASSAEGQGGET. The complete CDR3 protein is CASSAEGQGGETQYF. The genes are TRBV5-6 and TRBJ2-5; 9 bases line up with TRBD1. The CDR3 end falls 3 residues outside the read, so it is completed with the germline J gene. Germline V gives CDR1 SGHDT, CDR2 YYEEEE. V lost 4 bases and J lost 4; bases outside the gene matches: 8. The CDR3 runs to 15 residues.

The CDR3 DNA, read in part, is TGTGCCAGCAGCTTCGCTAGCGGGGGATACGAG. It yields the protein CASSFASGGYE. In full, the CDR3 reads CASSFASGGYEQYF. The gene calls are TRBV7-2 and TRBJ2-7; TRBD2 matches 10 bases. The CDR3 end lies 3 residues beyond the end of the read and is filled in from the germline J gene. The CDR3 has 14 residues. J was trimmed by 4 bases and V by 3 bases; bases with no gene match: 3. The germline gives CDR1 SGHTA, CDR2 FQGNSA.

Here the CDR3 reads CASSLAFRGSETQYF. The CDR3 DNA, read in part, is TGTGCCAGCAGCTTAGCGTTTCGGGGTTCGGAGACC. This chain links TRBV7-6 with TRBJ2-5; the D gene is possibly TRBD2 (5 bases). The read ends 3 residues shy of where the CDR3 ends; the end is completed using the germline J gene. This CDR3 has 15 amino acids. V was shortened by 0 bases and J by 5 bases, with 13 bases between the two germline ends. Germline V CDR1 and CDR2: SGHVS, FNYEAQ.

To note about this clone: The read comes to an end 3 residues before the CDR3 does, leaving the germline J gene to fill in the end. This chain links TRBV6-1 with TRBJ2-1; 7 bases match TRBD1. Germline V gene lookup returns CDR1 MNHNS and CDR2 SASEGT. The CDR3 is 15 amino acids. J was trimmed by 7 bases and V by 2 bases; bases with no gene match: 8. The covered CDR3 bases are TGTGCCAGCAGTGAATTATGGACAGGAACAAATGAG. Protein: CASSELWTGTNE. The full CDR3 is CASSELWTGTNEQFF.